The present T cell receptor beta chain was sequenced within a study of response to subunit inactivated influenza vaccine. Trimming cost V 4 bases and J 0 bases, with 14 bases left between them. The CDR3 has 16 residues. The V gene's germline CDR1 is SGHKS and CDR2 YYEKEE (reference sequence). Many counts were recorded for this clonotype. TCRdb re-called the RT-PCR reads through MiXCR, storing one row per CDR3 protein. The data contain roughly 500,000 distinct CDR3 sequences, more than 15% of them singletons. This receptor was identified in a man aged 45-69 years who received an inactivated influenza vaccine. This specimen consisted of CD4+ T cells sorted from PBMCs, obtained around 25 months after vaccination. This chain joins TRBV5-5 and TRBJ1-5, with D possibly being TRBD1 (6 bases). The CDR3 is CASSPIGGDSNQPQHF. DNA of the CDR3: TGTGCCAGCAGCCCCATAGGGGGGGATAGCAATCAGCCCCAGCATTTT.